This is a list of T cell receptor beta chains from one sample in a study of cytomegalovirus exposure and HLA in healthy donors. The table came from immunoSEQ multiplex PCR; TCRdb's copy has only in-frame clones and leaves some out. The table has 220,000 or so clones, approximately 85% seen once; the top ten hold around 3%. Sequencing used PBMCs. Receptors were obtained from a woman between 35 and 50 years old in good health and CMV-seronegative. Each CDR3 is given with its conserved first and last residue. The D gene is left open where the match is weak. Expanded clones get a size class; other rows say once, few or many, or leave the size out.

TGTGCCAGCACCTTACAGGGGGGGCACACTGAAGCTTTCTTT	CASTLQGGHTEAFF	TRBV6-5	TRBJ1-1	once	TRBD1
TGTGCCAGCAGTTTAGGACTCGGGTCCTACAATGAGCAGTTCTTC	CASSLGLGSYNEQFF	TRBV27	TRBJ2-1	.	.
TGTGCCAGCGGAGAAACCCTAGCGGGGGGCCCCAATGAGCAGTTCTTC	CASGETLAGGPNEQFF	TRBV9	TRBJ2-1	.	TRBD2
TGTGCCAGCTCACCACCGAATCGAGAGAACACTGAAGCTTTCTTT	CASSPPNRENTEAFF	TRBV18	TRBJ1-1	.	.
TGCGCCAGCAGCTTGGGGCGGGAGTTTAGCAACGAGCAGTACTTC	CASSLGREFSNEQYF	TRBV5-1	TRBJ2-7	.	TRBD2
TGTGCCAGCAGCCAGAAACTAGCGGACAATGAGCAGTTCTTC	CASSQKLADNEQFF	TRBV4-2	TRBJ2-1	.	TRBD2
TGTGCCAGCAGTGAAGGGCCCCAATGGGAGCTGTTTTTT	CASSEGPQWELFF	TRBV25-1	TRBJ2-2	.	.
TGCAGCGTTGATAGCGGGAGTGGGAAGACCCAGTACTTC	CSVDSGSGKTQYF	TRBV29-1	TRBJ2-5	.	TRBD2
TGCGCCAGTAAAACAGGGGGCGCATATAATTCACCCCTCCACTTT	CASKTGGAYNSPLHF	TRBV5-1	TRBJ1-6	.	TRBD1
TGTGCCAGCAGTGAAGAGGGAGGGGAATATTCCTACGAGCAGTACTTC	CASSEEGGEYSYEQYF	TRBV6-4	TRBJ2-7	.	TRBD2
TGTGCCAGCAGCTTAGCGCTCTGGCGGGAGGGCCCCCCCTCTTTGGACGAGCAGTACTTC	CASSLALWREGPPSLDEQYF	TRBV7-8	TRBJ2-7	.	TRBD2
TGTGCCAGCAGCTTGGACCGGAGGGTGGGCACTGAAGCTTTCTTT	CASSLDRRVGTEAFF	TRBV5-4	TRBJ1-1	.	.
TGTGCCAGCAACCGATTGGCGGGCCCGTCCTACGAGCAGTACTTC	CASNRLAGPSYEQYF	TRBV27	TRBJ2-7	.	.
TGTGCCAGCAGTTTTCTCGGGACAGTCCCCCTACCGTTCCTCTACGAGCAGTACTTC	CASSFLGTVPLPFLYEQYF	TRBV27	TRBJ2-7	.	TRBD1
TGTGCCAGCAGCCAAGATGCAGTAGAGCAGTTCTTC	CASSQDAVEQFF	TRBV4-2	TRBJ2-1	.	.
TGTGCCAGCAGCCGGGTGGGCAGCGGAAGGGAGACCCAGTACTTC	CASSRVGSGRETQYF	TRBV28	TRBJ2-5	.	.
TGTGCCAGCAGCTTAGGCGGGGTTCAGAATCAGCCCCAGCATTTT	CASSLGGVQNQPQHF	TRBV7-2	TRBJ1-5	.	.
TGCGCCAGCAGTGAGACGGGAAACTATGGCTACACCTTC	CASSETGNYGYTF	TRBV10-2	TRBJ1-2	.	.
TGTGCCAGCAGCCAGAGGGACAGTGGCTTCTTGGCCTACGAGCAGTACTTC	CASSQRDSGFLAYEQYF	TRBV14	TRBJ2-7	.	TRBD1
TGTGCCAGCAGTGAGGGGACAGGTCTCTATCAGCCCCAGCATTTT	CASSEGTGLYQPQHF	TRBV6-1	TRBJ1-5	.	TRBD1
TGTGCCTGGAGTCCGGGGGGAGGTCAGCCCCAGCATTTT	CAWSPGGGQPQHF	TRBV30	TRBJ1-5	.	.
TGTGCCAGTAGACTTCGCGGTAGCGGGAGTATAGGCACAGATACGCAGTATTTT	CASRLRGSGSIGTDTQYF	TRBV19	TRBJ2-3	.	TRBD2
TGTGCCAGTAACACAGGGGTTAACTATGGCTACACCTTC	CASNTGVNYGYTF	TRBV28	TRBJ1-2	once	TRBD1
TGTGCCAGCTCACTAGAATTTATTCAAGAGACCCAGTACTTC	CASSLEFIQETQYF	TRBV18	TRBJ2-5	.	.
TGTGCCAGCAGTGACTCGTCGACAGGGGGAGGTGGCTACACCTTC	CASSDSSTGGGGYTF	TRBV6-4	TRBJ1-2	.	TRBD1
TGTGCCAGCAATAGGGGGGACAGGAATCAGCCCCAGCATTTT	CASNRGDRNQPQHF	TRBV9	TRBJ1-5	.	TRBD1
TGTGCCAGCAGCTTAACAGGTGGGGGATGGACAGGGGATATGGTAAGCACTGAAGCTTTCTTT	CASSLTGGGWTGDMVSTEAFF	TRBV7-3	TRBJ1-1	once	TRBD1
TGCGCCAGCAGCCAAGGACAGGGAAATCAGCCCCAGCATTTT	CASSQGQGNQPQHF	TRBV5-1	TRBJ1-5	few	TRBD1
TGTGCCAGCAGCGGAGGTTGGAGCACTGAAGCTTTCTTT	CASSGGWSTEAFF	TRBV7-9	TRBJ1-1	.	.
TGTGCCTGGAGTGTACCCGGGGTTGGCTACACCTTC	CAWSVPGVGYTF	TRBV30	TRBJ1-2	once	.
TGTGCCAGCAGCTTAGGGACAGGGTCCACTGAAGCTTTCTTT	CASSLGTGSTEAFF	TRBV7-3	TRBJ1-1	.	TRBD1
TGCGCCACCTACAGGGGTCAGGGGTATGGCTACACCTTC	CATYRGQGYGYTF	TRBV10-2	TRBJ1-2	.	TRBD1
TGCGCCAGCAGCTTGTCAGGCAATCAGCCCCAGCATTTT	CASSLSGNQPQHF	TRBV5-1	TRBJ1-5	few	.
TGTGCCAGTTCAATCGGAGGGGAACAAGAGACCCAGTACTTC	CASSIGGEQETQYF	TRBV27	TRBJ2-5	once	.
TGTGCCAGCAGCAAAGATGAGGAGTACTACGAGCAGTACTTC	CASSKDEEYYEQYF	TRBV21-1	TRBJ2-7	.	.
TGTGCCTGGAACGGATGGCCAGGGGGTTCCTACGAGCAGTACTTC	CAWNGWPGGSYEQYF	TRBV30	TRBJ2-7	.	TRBD1